This T cell receptor (beta chain) appears in the sequencing data of a study of blood T cell repertoires in COVID-19. Produced via immunoSEQ multiplex PCR; TCRdb's table is partial and in-frame only. The sample contains fewer than 250,000 clones, roughly 85% of which appear only once. CDR1 is SGHVS, CDR2 FNYEAQ, per germline. Trimming cost V 5 bases and J 10 bases, with 18 bases left between them. This CDR3 is 14 amino acids long. The specimen was PBMCs or T cells enriched from blood (not recorded which). This receptor was taken from a woman aged 45-59 years with acute COVID-19. J is TRBJ1-3 and V is TRBV7-6; D gene unclear. The CDR3: CASSPLGPARTIYF. Written as DNA, the CDR3 is TGTGCCAGCAGCCCTCTTGGGCCAGCTCGGACCATATATTTT.